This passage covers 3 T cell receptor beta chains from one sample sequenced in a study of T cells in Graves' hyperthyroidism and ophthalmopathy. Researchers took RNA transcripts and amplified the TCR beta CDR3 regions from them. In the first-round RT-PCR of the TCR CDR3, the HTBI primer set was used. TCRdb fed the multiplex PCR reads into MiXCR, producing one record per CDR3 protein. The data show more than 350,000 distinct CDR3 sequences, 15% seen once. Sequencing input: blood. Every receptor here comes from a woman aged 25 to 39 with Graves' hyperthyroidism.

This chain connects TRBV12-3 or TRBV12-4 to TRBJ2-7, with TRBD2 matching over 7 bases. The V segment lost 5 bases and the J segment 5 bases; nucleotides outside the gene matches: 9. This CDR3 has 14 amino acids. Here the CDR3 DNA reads TGTGCCAGCAGTCCCCGTTCGAGCGGGGACGAGCAGTACTTC. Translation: CASSPRSSGDEQYF.

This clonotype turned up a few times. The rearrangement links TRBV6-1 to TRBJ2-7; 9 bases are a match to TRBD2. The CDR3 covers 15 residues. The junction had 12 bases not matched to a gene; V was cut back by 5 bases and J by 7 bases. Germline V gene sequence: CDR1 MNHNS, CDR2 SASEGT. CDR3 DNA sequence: TGTGCCAGCAGTTCTCCTAGGCGGGAGGGCCGGGAGCAGTACTTC. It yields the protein CASSSPRREGREQYF.

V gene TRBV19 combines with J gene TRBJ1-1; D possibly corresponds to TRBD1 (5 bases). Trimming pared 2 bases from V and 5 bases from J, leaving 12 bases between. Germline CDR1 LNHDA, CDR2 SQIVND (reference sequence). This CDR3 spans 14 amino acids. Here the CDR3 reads CASSIMGGETEAFF. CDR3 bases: TGTGCCAGTAGTATAATGGGGGGAGAGACTGAAGCTTTCTTT. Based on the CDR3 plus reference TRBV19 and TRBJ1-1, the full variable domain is DGGITQSPKYLFRKEGQNVTLSCEQNLNHDAMYWYRQDPGQGLRLIYYSQIVNDFQKGDIAEGYSVSREKKESFPLTVTSAQKNPTAFYLCASSIMGGETEAFFGQGTRLTVV.